This TCR beta chain was found in a study of breast tumors, draining lymph nodes, adjacent tissues. Broader study findings: Compared with basal-like, luminal-like tumors shared significantly more repertoire with nontumor tissue. Tumors had less TCR diversity than lymph nodes, more than nontumor tissue. Data only fit, rather than demonstrated, lymph node origin of most tumor T cells.

CDR1 is MNHEY, CDR2 SVGAGI, per germline. Trimming cost V 5 bases and J 8 bases; bases outside gene matches: 12. CDR3 length: 16 residues. The table lists this clonotype with a few counts. Its antigen is still unknown. In TCRdb, the multiplex PCR reads were re-called with MiXCR into one record per CDR3 protein. This table holds about 16,000 distinct CDR3 sequences, 45% found once. Sequencing input: tumor-adjacent breast tissue. The clonotype was recovered from a female donor with breast cancer. Some clones in this sample may be carry-over from other donors' samples. The chain couples TRBV6-5 to TRBJ2-1, with 10 bases aligning to TRBD2. In nucleotides, the CDR3 is TGTGCCAGCAGTCCCCTGGGGAGCGGGGGGGCCGATGAGCAGTTCTTC. Protein sequence: CASSPLGSGGADEQFF.